Included here is one T cell receptor beta chain sequence, with context. Its antigen remains unidentified. The sample originates from a study of shared clonotypes between healthy human individuals. There were only Caucasian adults among the donors, and all lived in Nashville, Tennessee. Study results and caveats: Memory subsets generally showed smaller estimated richness than naive subsets did. Clonotypes shared by all four sorted-subset donors had higher generation probabilities than non-shared clonotypes.

Profiled with immunoSEQ multiplex PCR; TCRdb holds only in-frame clones, not every one. The table lists some 2,000,000 clones, under 97% of them singletons. The CDR3 runs 15 residues. The germline gives CDR1 SGHAT, CDR2 FQNNGV. V shed 5 bases, J shed 2 bases, and the junction held 3 bases outside the gene matches. This chain links TRBV11-2 with TRBJ2-1, with 10 bases matching TRBD2. Sequencing was carried out using naive CD4+ T cells sorted from blood. The subset denotes: CD45RA+ positively selected. The clonotype was recovered from a young man in good health. CDR3 bases: TGTGCCAGCAGCGTTAGCGGGGGGCCCTACAATGAGCAGTTCTTC. This gives the protein CASSVSGGPYNEQFF.